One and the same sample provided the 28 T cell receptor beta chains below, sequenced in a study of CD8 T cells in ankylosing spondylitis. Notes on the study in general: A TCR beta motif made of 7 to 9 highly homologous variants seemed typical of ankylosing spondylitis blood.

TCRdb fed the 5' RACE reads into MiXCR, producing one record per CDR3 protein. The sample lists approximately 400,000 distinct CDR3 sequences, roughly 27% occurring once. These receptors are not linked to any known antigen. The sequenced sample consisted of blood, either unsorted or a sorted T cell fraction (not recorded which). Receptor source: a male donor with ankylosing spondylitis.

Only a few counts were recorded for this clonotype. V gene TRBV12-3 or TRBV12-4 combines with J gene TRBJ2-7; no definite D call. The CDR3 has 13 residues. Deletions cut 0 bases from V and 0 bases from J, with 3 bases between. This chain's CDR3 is CASSLASSYEQYV. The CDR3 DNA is TGTGCCAGCAGTTTAGCCAGCTCCTACGAGCAGTACGTC.

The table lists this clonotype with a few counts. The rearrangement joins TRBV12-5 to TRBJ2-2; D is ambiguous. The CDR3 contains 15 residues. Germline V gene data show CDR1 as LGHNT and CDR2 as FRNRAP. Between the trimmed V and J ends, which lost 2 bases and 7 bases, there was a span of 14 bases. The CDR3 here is CASGLPPSVVGELFF. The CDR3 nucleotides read TGTGCTAGTGGTTTGCCACCGTCGGTTGTCGGGGAGCTGTTTTTT.

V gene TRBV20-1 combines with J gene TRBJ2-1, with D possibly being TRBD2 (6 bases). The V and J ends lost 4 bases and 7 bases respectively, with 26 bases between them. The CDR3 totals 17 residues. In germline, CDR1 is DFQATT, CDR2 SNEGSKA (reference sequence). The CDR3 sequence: CSAKPQDYRGVANEQFF. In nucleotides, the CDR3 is TGCAGTGCTAAACCGCAGGACTATCGAGGGGTGGCGAATGAGCAGTTCTTC.

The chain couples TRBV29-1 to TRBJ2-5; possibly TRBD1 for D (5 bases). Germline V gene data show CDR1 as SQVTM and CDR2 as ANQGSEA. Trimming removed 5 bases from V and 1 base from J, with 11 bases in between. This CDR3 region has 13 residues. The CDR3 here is CSVPGAVQETQYF. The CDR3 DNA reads TGCAGCGTTCCTGGGGCGGTCCAAGAGACCCAGTACTTC.

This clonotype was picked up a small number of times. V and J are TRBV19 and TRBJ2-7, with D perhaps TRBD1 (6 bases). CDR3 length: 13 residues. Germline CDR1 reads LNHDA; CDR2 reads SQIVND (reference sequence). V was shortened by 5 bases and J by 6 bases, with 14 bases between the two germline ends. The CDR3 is CASSVTGKGEQYF. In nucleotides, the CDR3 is TGTGCCAGTAGTGTAACAGGGAAGGGCGAGCAGTACTTC.

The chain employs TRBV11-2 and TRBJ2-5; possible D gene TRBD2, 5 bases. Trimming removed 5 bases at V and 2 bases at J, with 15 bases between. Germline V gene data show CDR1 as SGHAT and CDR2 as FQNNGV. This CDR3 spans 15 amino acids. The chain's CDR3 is CASSPARGKQETQYF. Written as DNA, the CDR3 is TGTGCCAGCAGCCCCGCACGGGGTAAGCAAGAGACCCAGTACTTC.

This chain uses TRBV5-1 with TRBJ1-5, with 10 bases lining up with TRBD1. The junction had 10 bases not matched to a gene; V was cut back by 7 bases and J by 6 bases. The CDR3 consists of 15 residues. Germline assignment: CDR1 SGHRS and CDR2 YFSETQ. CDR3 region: CASCLPGQGFQPQHF. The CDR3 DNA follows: TGCGCCAGCTGTCTCCCGGGACAGGGGTTTCAGCCCCAGCATTTT.

CDR3: CASSQSSWAGELFF. CDR3 bases: TGCGCCAGCAGTCAATCTAGTTGGGCCGGGGAGCTGTTTTTT. This chain uses TRBV10-1 with TRBJ2-2; D not certain. This CDR3 has 14 amino acids. From germline, CDR1 is WNHNN and CDR2 SYGVQD (reference sequence). Trimming stripped 5 bases from V and 6 bases from J, with 13 bases between.

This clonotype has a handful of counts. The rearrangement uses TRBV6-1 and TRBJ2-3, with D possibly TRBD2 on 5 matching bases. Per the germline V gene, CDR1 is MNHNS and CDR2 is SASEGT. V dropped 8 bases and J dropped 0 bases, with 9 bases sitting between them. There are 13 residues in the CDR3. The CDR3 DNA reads TGTGCCAGCTTCGGGGTCAGCACAGATACGCAGTATTTT. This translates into CASFGVSTDTQYF.

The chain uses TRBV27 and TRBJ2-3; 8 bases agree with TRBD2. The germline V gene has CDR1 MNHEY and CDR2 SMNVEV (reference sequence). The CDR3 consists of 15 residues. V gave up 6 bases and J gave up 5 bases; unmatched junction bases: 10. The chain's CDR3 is CASSQSSGKRDTQYF. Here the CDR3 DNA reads TGTGCCAGCAGCCAAAGTAGCGGGAAGAGAGATACGCAGTATTTT.

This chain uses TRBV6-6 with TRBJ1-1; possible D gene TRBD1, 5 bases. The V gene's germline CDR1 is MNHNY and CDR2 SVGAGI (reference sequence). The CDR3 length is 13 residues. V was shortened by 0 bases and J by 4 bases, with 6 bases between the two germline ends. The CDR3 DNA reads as TGTGCCAGCAGTTACTCCAGGGTCACTGAAGCTTTCTTT. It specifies CASSYSRVTEAFF.

The CDR3 sequence is CSARFADTQYF. The CDR3 DNA is TGCAGTGCTAGATTTGCAGATACGCAGTATTTT. The J gene is TRBJ2-3, the V gene TRBV20-1; D is ambiguous. Germline lookup yields CDR1 DFQATT and CDR2 SNEGSKA (reference sequence). V gave up 2 bases and J gave up 4 bases, with 4 bases separating them. CDR3 length equals 11 residues.

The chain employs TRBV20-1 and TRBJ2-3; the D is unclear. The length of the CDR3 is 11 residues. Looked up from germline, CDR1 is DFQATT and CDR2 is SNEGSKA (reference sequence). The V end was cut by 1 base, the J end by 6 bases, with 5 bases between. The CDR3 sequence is CSARVSDTQYF. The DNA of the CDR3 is TGCAGTGCTAGAGTTTCGGATACGCAGTATTTT.

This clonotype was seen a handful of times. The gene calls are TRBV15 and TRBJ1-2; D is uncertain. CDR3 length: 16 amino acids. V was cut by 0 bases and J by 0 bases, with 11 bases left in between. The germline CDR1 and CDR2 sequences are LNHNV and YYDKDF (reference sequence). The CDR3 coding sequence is TGTGCCACCAGCAGAGATACGGGGAGGGCTAACTATGGCTACACCTTC. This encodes CATSRDTGRANYGYTF.

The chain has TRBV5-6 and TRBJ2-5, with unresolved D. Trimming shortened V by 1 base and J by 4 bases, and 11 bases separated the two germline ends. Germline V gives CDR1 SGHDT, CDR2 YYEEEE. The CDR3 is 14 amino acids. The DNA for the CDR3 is TGTGCCAGCAGCTTGCTACAGCCCGGAGAGACCCAGTACTTC. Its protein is CASSLLQPGETQYF.

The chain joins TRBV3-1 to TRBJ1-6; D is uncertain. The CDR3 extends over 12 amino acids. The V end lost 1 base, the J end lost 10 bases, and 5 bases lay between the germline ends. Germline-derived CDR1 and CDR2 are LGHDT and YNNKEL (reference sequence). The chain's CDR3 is CASSQGASPLHF. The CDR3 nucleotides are TGTGCCAGCAGCCAAGGGGCCTCACCCCTCCACTTT.

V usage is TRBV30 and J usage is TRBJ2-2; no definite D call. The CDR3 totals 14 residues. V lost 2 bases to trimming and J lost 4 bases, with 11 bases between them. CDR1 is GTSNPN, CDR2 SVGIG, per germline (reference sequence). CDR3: CAWSRLGLTGELFF. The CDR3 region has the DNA TGTGCCTGGAGTAGGCTCGGGCTCACCGGGGAGCTGTTTTTT.

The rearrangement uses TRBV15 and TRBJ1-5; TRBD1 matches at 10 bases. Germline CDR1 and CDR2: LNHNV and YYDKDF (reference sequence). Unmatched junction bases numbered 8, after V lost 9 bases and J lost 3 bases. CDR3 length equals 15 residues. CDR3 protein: CATTTGGYYNQPQHF. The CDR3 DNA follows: TGTGCCACTACGACAGGGGGCTATTACAATCAGCCCCAGCATTTT.

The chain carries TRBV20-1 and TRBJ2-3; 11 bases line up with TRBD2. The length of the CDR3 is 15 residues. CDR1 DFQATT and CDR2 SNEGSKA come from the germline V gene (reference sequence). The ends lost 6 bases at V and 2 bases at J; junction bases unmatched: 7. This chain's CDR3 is CSAIFSGRATDTQYF. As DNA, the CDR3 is TGCAGTGCCATCTTTAGCGGGAGGGCCACAGATACGCAGTATTTT.

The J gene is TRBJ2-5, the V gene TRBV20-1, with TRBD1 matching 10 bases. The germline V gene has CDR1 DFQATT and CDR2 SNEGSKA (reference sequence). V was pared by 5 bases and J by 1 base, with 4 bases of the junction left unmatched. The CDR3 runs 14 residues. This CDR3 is CSASGTGAQETQYF. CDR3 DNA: TGCAGTGCTTCCGGGACAGGGGCCCAAGAGACCCAGTACTTC.

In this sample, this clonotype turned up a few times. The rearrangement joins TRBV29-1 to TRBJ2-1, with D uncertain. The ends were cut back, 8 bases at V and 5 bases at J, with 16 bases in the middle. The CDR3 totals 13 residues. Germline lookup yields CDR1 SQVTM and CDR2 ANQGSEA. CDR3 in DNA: TGCAGCTTATCTCCCGGGCCTAACAATGAGCAGTTCTTC. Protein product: CSLSPGPNNEQFF.

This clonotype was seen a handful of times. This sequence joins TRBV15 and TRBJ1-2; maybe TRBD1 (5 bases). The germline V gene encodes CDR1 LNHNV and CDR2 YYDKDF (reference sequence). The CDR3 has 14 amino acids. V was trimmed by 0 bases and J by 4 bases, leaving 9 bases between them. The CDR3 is CATSRDRAPYGYTF. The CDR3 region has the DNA TGTGCCACCAGCAGAGACAGGGCCCCCTATGGCTACACCTTC.

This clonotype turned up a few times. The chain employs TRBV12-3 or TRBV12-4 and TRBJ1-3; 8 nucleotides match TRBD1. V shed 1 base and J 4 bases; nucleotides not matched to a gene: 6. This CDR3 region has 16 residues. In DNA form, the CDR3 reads TGTGCCAGCAGTTTAGGCGGGACAGGAAAGGGAAACACCATATATTTT. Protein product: CASSLGGTGKGNTIYF.

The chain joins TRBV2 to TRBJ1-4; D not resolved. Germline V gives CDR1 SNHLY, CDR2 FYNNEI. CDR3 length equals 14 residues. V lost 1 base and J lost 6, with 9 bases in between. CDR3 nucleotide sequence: TGTGCCAGCAGTGAAGGCAGGTTTGATGAAAAACTGTTTTTT. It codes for CASSEGRFDEKLFF.

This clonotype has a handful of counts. The CDR3 loop is CASIKREGTGELFF. As DNA, the CDR3 is TGTGCCAGCATCAAGCGGGAGGGAACCGGGGAGCTGTTTTTT. This chain uses TRBV2 with TRBJ2-2, with 10 bases aligning to TRBD2. Trimming took 7 bases from V and 5 from J; bases not matched to a gene: 4. CDR1 is SNHLY, CDR2 FYNNEI, per germline. The CDR3 runs 14 residues.

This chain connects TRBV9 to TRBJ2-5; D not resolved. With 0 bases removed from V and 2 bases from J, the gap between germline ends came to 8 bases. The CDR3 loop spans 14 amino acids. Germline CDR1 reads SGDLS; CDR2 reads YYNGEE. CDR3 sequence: CASSVDLAQETQYF. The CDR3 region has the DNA TGTGCCAGCAGCGTAGATCTCGCACAAGAGACCCAGTACTTC.

The CDR3 region has the DNA TGCAGTGCTACGGGACTAGCGGAATCCTACGAGCAGTACTTC. This sequence encodes CSATGLAESYEQYF. The chain couples TRBV20-1 to TRBJ2-7, with 11 bases lining up with TRBD2. With V trimmed by 4 bases and J by 1 base, 3 bases remained unmatched. Germline V lookup: CDR1 DFQATT, CDR2 SNEGSKA (reference sequence). CDR3 length: 14 amino acids.

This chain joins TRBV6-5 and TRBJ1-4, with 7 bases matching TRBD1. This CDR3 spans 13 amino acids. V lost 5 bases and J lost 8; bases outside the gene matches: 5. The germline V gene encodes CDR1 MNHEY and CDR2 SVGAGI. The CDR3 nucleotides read TGTGCCAGCAGTAACAGGGGTGGCGAAAAACTGTTTTTT. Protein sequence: CASSNRGGEKLFF.